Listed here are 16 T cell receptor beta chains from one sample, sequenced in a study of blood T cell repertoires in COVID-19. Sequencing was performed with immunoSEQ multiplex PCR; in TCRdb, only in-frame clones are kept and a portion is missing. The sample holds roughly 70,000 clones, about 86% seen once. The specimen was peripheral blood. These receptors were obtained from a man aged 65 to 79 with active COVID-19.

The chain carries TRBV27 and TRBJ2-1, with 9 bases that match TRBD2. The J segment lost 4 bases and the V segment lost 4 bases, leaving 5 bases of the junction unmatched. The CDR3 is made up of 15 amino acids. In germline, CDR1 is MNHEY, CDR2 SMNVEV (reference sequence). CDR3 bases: TGTGCCAGCAGTTCCCCTAGCGGGATGTACAATGAGCAGTTCTTC. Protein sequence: CASSSPSGMYNEQFF.

CDR3 coding DNA: TGTGCCAGCAGCCCCGAGGCCCCAGGGGAAGCTTTCTTT. It is translated as CASSPEAPGEAFF. V and J are TRBV5-6 and TRBJ1-1, with D possibly matching TRBD1 (5 bases). Germline V gives CDR1 SGHDT, CDR2 YYEEEE. The V gene lost 4 bases and the J gene lost 8 bases, with 15 bases spanning the gap. The CDR3 contains 13 residues. Using reference TRBV5-6 and TRBJ1-1 for the parts outside the CDR3, the full variable domain is DAGVTQSPTHLIKTRGQQVTLRCSPKSGHDTVSWYQQALGQGPQFIFQYYEEEERQRGNFPDRFSGHQFPNYSSELNVNALLLGDSALYLCASSPEAPGEAFFGQGTRLTVV.

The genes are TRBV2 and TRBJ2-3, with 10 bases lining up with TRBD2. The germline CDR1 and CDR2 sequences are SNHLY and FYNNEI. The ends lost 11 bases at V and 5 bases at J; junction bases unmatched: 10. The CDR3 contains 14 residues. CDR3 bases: TGTGCCTTGGGGCTAGCGGGAGCGAAAGATACGCAGTATTTT. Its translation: CALGLAGAKDTQYF.

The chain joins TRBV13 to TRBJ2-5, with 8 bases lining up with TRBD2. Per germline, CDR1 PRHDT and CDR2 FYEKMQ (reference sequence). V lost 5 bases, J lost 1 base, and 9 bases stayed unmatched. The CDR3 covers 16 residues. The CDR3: CASSTSGSGGQETQYF. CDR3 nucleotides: TGTGCCAGCAGCACCAGCGGGAGCGGGGGCCAAGAGACCCAGTACTTC.

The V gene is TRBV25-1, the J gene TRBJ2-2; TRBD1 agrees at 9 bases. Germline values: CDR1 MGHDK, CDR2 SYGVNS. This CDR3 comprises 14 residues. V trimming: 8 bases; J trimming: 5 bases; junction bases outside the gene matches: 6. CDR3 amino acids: CASRGTGRTGELFF. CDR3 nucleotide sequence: TGTGCCAGCCGGGGGACAGGGCGTACCGGGGAGCTGTTTTTT.

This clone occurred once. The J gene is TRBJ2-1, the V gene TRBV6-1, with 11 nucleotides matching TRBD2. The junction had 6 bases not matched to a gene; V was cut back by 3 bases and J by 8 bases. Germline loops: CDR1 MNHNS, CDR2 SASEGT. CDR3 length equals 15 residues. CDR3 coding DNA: TGTGCCAGCAGTGACACTAGCGGGAGTAGGTATGAGCAGTTCTTC. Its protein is CASSDTSGSRYEQFF.

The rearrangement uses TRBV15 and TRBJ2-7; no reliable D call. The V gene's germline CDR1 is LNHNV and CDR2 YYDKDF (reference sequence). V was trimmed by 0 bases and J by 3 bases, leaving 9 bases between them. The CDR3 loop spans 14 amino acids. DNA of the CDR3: TGTGCCACCAGCAGAGACCGCCCGGTCTACGAGCAGTACTTC. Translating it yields CATSRDRPVYEQYF.

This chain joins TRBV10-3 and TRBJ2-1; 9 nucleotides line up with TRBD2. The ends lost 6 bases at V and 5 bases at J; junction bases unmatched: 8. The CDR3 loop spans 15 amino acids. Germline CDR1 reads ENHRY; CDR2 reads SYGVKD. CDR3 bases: TGTGCCATCAGGAGGGTGCGGGAGGGGGACAATGAGCAGTTCTTC. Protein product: CAIRRVREGDNEQFF.

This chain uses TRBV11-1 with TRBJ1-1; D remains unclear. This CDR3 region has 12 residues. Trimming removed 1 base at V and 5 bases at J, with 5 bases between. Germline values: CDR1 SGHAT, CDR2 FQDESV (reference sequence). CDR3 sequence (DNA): TGTGCCAGCAGCTTAGTCAGGACTGAAGCTTTCTTT. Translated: CASSLVRTEAFF.

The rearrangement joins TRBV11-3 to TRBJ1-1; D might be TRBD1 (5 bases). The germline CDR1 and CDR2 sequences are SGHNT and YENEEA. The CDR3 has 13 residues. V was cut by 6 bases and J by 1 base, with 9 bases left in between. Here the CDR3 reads CASRRRGNTEAFF. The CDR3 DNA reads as TGTGCCAGCAGACGGAGGGGGAACACTGAAGCTTTCTTT.

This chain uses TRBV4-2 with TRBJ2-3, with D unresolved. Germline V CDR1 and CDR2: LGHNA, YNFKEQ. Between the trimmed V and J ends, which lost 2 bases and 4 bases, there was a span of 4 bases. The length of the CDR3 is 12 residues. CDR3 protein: CASSQSADTQYF. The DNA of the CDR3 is TGTGCCAGCAGCCAATCGGCAGATACGCAGTATTTT.

Written as DNA, the CDR3 is TGTGCCAGCAGCCCCGGGGTAGGCACCGGGGAGCTGTTTTTT. Its translation is CASSPGVGTGELFF. The rearrangement uses TRBV4-2 and TRBJ2-2; tentatively, D is TRBD2 (5 bases). Trimming shortened V by 4 bases and J by 4 bases, and 10 bases separated the two germline ends. This CDR3 comprises 14 residues. Germline CDR1 and CDR2: LGHNA and YNFKEQ.

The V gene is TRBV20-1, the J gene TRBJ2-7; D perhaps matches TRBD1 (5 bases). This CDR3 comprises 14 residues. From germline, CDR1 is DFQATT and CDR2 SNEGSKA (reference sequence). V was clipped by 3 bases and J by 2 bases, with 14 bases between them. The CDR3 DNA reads TGCAGTGCTAGTCCCTGGGGCTTGGCCTACGAGCAGTACTTC. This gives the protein CSASPWGLAYEQYF.

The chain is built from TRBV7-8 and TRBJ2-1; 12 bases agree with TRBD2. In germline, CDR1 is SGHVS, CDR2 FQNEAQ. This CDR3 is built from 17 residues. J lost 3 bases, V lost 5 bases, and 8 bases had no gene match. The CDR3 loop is CASSPPLAGGGYNEQFF. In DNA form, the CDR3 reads TGTGCCAGCAGCCCCCCCCTAGCGGGGGGGGGCTACAATGAGCAGTTCTTC.

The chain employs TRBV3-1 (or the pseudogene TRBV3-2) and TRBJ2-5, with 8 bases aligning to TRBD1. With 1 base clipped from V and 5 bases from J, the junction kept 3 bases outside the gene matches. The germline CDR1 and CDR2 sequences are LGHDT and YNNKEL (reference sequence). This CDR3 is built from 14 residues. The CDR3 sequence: CASSQGTGRETQYF. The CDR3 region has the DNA TGTGCCAGCAGCCAAGGGACAGGGCGGGAGACCCAGTACTTC.

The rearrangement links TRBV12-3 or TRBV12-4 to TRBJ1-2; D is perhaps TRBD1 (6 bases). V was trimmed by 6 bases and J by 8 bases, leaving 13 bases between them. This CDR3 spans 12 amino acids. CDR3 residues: CASSLRGKGYTF. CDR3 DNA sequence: TGTGCCAGCAGCCTCAGGGGAAAGGGCTACACCTTC.